Presented here are 32 T cell receptor beta chains from one specimen sequenced in a study of graft-versus-host responses after intestinal transplantation. Sequencing was performed with immunoSEQ multiplex PCR; in TCRdb, only in-frame clones are kept and a portion is missing. The table includes about 120,000 clones, around 96% detected once. What these receptors recognize is not known. The specimen comprised unstimulated CD8+ T cells sorted from spleen or lymph node cells, sampled before intestinal transplant. These receptors came from a human donor who received an intestinal transplant.

The J gene is TRBJ2-1, the V gene TRBV7-3; D is ambiguous. CDR3 size: 15 residues. V gave up 1 base and J gave up 2 bases, with 9 bases separating them. Germline loops: CDR1 SGHTA, CDR2 FQGTGA. CDR3 sequence (DNA): TGTGCCAGCAGCTTAAATGAGGCCCCCTACAATGAGCAGTTCTTC. Translating it yields CASSLNEAPYNEQFF.

The V and J genes are TRBV4-3 and TRBJ2-1, with 9 bases that match TRBD2. The V gene end was trimmed by 1 base and the J gene end by 0 bases; junction bases not matched to a gene: 4. This CDR3 comprises 17 residues. Germline-derived CDR1 and CDR2 are LGHNA and YSLEER. The CDR3 DNA sequence: TGCGCCAGCAGCCAAGTGGCGGGAGGGGGCTCCTACAATGAGCAGTTCTTC. It encodes CASSQVAGGGSYNEQFF.

The CDR3 region is CASSSRATANSYEQYF. The DNA for the CDR3 is TGTGCCAGCAGTTCTCGCGCGACAGCTAACTCCTACGAGCAGTACTTC. V and J are TRBV28 and TRBJ2-7; a possible D gene is TRBD1 (5 bases). CDR1 MDHEN and CDR2 SYDVKM come from the germline V gene. Deletions cut 4 bases from V and 0 bases from J, with 16 bases between. The CDR3 is 16 amino acids.

This CDR3 is CASVGLGVMGYEQYF. The CDR3 nucleotides are TGTGCCAGCGTGGGTTTAGGCGTGATGGGCTACGAGCAGTACTTC. The genes are TRBV2 and TRBJ2-7; the D is unclear. CDR1 and CDR2 (germline): SNHLY, FYNNEI. V gave up 8 bases and J gave up 3 bases, with 20 bases separating them. The CDR3 has 15 residues.

The chain uses TRBV7-3 and TRBJ2-5, with D unclear. The CDR3 covers 12 residues. V was pared by 6 bases and J by 7 bases, with 12 bases between. Per germline, CDR1 SGHTA and CDR2 FQGTGA. In DNA, the CDR3 is TGTGCCAGCAGTCCAGGCGGTGGGACCCAGTACTTC. It translates to CASSPGGGTQYF.

V usage is TRBV10-3 and J usage is TRBJ2-1, with 12 nucleotides matching TRBD2. Germline CDR1 reads ENHRY; CDR2 reads SYGVKD. Unmatched junction bases numbered 13, after V lost 3 bases and J lost 4 bases. The CDR3 runs to 19 residues. The CDR3 spells CAISEPARTSGITYNEQFF. The CDR3 nucleotides are TGTGCCATCAGTGAACCAGCTAGGACTAGCGGGATAACGTACAATGAGCAGTTCTTC.

The chain has TRBV10-3 and TRBJ2-1, with no clear D. V was cut by 0 bases and J by 5 bases, with 2 bases left in between. This CDR3 spans 12 amino acids. CDR1 is ENHRY and CDR2 is SYGVKD in the germline V gene. The CDR3 reads CAISESNNEQFF. In nucleotides, the CDR3 is TGTGCCATCAGTGAGTCCAACAATGAGCAGTTCTTC.

The chain has TRBV5-1 and TRBJ1-1; D call uncertain. V lost 4 bases, J lost 3 bases, and 7 bases lay in between. This CDR3 spans 12 amino acids. From germline, CDR1 is SGHRS and CDR2 YFSETQ. The CDR3 protein is CASSQDDTEAFF. CDR3 nucleotide sequence: TGCGCCAGCAGCCAGGATGACACTGAAGCTTTCTTT. Combining the CDR3 with reference TRBV5-1 and TRBJ1-1 gives the whole variable domain KAGVTQTPRYLIKTRGQQVTLSCSPISGHRSVSWYQQTPGQGLQFLFEYFSETQRNKGNFPGRFSGRQFSNSRSEMNVSTLELGDSALYLCASSQDDTEAFFGQGTRLTVV.

The chain combines TRBV6-6 with TRBJ2-1; tentatively, D is TRBD1 or TRBD2 (5 bases each). Trimming stripped 2 bases from V and 5 bases from J, with 7 bases between. The CDR3 contains 13 residues. Per the germline V gene, CDR1 is MNHNY and CDR2 is SVGAGI (reference sequence). CDR3 sequence (DNA): TGTGCCAGCAGTTACGGGACCAACAATGAGCAGTTCTTC. Protein product: CASSYGTNNEQFF.

This clone was found once. The chain carries TRBV19 and TRBJ2-5; D is perhaps TRBD1 (5 bases). V was clipped by 3 bases and J by 5 bases, with 13 bases between them. The CDR3 runs 14 residues. Per the germline V gene, CDR1 is LNHDA and CDR2 is SQIVND (reference sequence). As DNA, the CDR3 is TGTGCCAGTAGTATCCCCAGGGTTGACGAGACCCAGTACTTC. This encodes CASSIPRVDETQYF.

This chain uses TRBV14 with TRBJ2-7; TRBD1 might be the D (5 bases). With 5 bases removed from V and 3 bases from J, the gap between germline ends came to 11 bases. Germline-derived CDR1 and CDR2 are SGHDN and FVKESK. CDR3 length equals 13 residues. The CDR3 DNA is TGTGCCAGCAGCAAATTTCAGGGCTACGAGCAGTACTTC. Translation: CASSKFQGYEQYF.

CDR3 in DNA: TGTGCCAGCAGCGTCGGGACTAGCGGACTGCAGTTCTTC. Protein: CASSVGTSGLQFF. The chain recombines TRBV11-3 with TRBJ2-1; TRBD2 matches 11 bases. The germline V gene encodes CDR1 SGHNT and CDR2 YENEEA. The CDR3 is 13 amino acids. Losses at the gene ends were 5 bases for V and 12 bases for J; bases not matched to a gene: 6.

On this clone: Sequence at one end of the junction differs from germline and may be a read error. This sequence joins TRBV7-8 and TRBJ2-5, with D uncertain. There are 15 residues in the CDR3. CDR1 and CDR2 (germline): SGHVS, FQNEAQ. Here the CDR3 reads CATSTGSGYQETQYF. CDR3 bases: TGTGCCACCAGCACCGGTAGTGGGTACCAAGAGACCCAGTACTTC.

V is TRBV28 and J is TRBJ2-6; D ambiguous. Trimming removed 5 bases from V and 1 base from J, with 12 bases in between. This CDR3 spans 16 amino acids. Germline loops: CDR1 MDHEN, CDR2 SYDVKM. This CDR3 is CASSLLLLSGANVLTF. In nucleotides, the CDR3 is TGTGCCAGCAGTCTCCTCCTCTTGTCTGGGGCCAACGTCCTGACTTTC.

DNA of the CDR3: TGTGCCAGCAGTCCCGGGACAGTTGGTTCACCCCTCCACTTT. This gives the protein CASSPGTVGSPLHF. This chain joins TRBV6-5 and TRBJ1-6, with 7 bases matching TRBD1. Germline values: CDR1 MNHEY, CDR2 SVGAGI. V trimming: 5 bases; J trimming: 9 bases; junction bases outside the gene matches: 7. The CDR3 covers 14 residues.

The chain employs TRBV4-1 and TRBJ2-2; no reliable D call. The germline V and J ends were trimmed by 4 bases and 4 bases, with 19 bases remaining between them. Germline V gene sequence: CDR1 MGHRA, CDR2 YSYEKL. The CDR3 consists of 17 residues. This CDR3 reads CASSPRRGEAGTGELFF. CDR3 bases: TGCGCCAGCAGCCCCCGACGTGGGGAAGCAGGCACCGGGGAGCTGTTTTTT.

The J gene is TRBJ2-7, the V gene TRBV4-2; no clear D. The V gene lost 3 bases and the J gene lost 0 bases, with 15 bases spanning the gap. The CDR3 is made up of 16 amino acids. The germline gives CDR1 LGHNA, CDR2 YNFKEQ. In DNA form, the CDR3 reads TGTGCCAGCAGCCACCTCTGGGTGGCGAGCTCCTACGAGCAGTACTTC. Translating it yields CASSHLWVASSYEQYF.

The chain couples TRBV7-3 to TRBJ2-1; 10 nucleotides align to TRBD2. J lost 9 bases, V lost 2 bases, and 7 bases had no gene match. CDR1 SGHTA and CDR2 FQGTGA come from the germline V gene. The CDR3 consists of 15 residues. CDR3 nucleotides: TGTGCCAGCAGCTTATACCTAGCGGGAGTAGGTGAGCAGTTCTTC. Encoded protein: CASSLYLAGVGEQFF.

CDR3 nucleotides: TGTGCCAGCAGCTTAGAAGCAGGGCTCGGATACGAGCAGTACTTC. Translated: CASSLEAGLGYEQYF. This chain links TRBV7-6 with TRBJ2-7; D perhaps matches TRBD1 (5 bases). The CDR3 contains 15 residues. The ends were cut back, 1 base at V and 4 bases at J, with 14 bases in the middle. Per the germline V gene, CDR1 is SGHVS and CDR2 is FNYEAQ.

For this clone: The identical CDR3 is also encoded by other nucleotide sequences in the sample. The V and J genes are TRBV4-2 and TRBJ2-7; tentatively, D is TRBD1 (6 bases). The germline CDR1 and CDR2 sequences are LGHNA and YNFKEQ. V dropped 0 bases and J dropped 4 bases, with 7 bases sitting between them. CDR3 length: 13 residues. CDR3 nucleotides: TGTGCCAGCAGCCAAGATAGGGGGTACGAGCAGTACTTC. This sequence encodes CASSQDRGYEQYF.

The V call is TRBV9, the J call TRBJ2-7; the match to TRBD2 covers 7 bases. The germline V gene encodes CDR1 SGDLS and CDR2 YYNGEE. CDR3 length: 17 amino acids. V gave up 0 bases and J gave up 0 bases; unmatched junction bases: 9. DNA of the CDR3: TGTGCCAGCAGCGTAGCTGATGGGGGGGTGTTCTCCTACGAGCAGTACTTC. This sequence encodes CASSVADGGVFSYEQYF. Together with reference TRBV9 and TRBJ2-7, the CDR3 gives the full variable domain: DSGVTQTPKHLITATGQRVTLRCSPRSGDLSVYWYQQSLDQGLQFLIQYYNGEERAKGNILERFSAQQFPDLHSELNLSSLELGDSALYFCASSVADGGVFSYEQYFGPGTRLTVT.

The genes are TRBV23-1 and TRBJ2-7; D unclear. TRBV23-1 is an ORF; its function is uncertain. This CDR3 region has 15 residues. V gave up 4 bases and J gave up 2 bases, with 15 bases separating them. This chain's CDR3 is CASSRPNSIPYEQYF. DNA of the CDR3: TGCGCCAGCAGTCGCCCCAACAGTATCCCCTACGAGCAGTACTTC.

The chain links TRBV2 to TRBJ2-7; D gene ambiguous. CDR1 is SNHLY, CDR2 FYNNEI, per germline. The ends were cut back, 2 bases at V and 5 bases at J, with 10 bases in the middle. The CDR3 spans 13 residues. CDR3 loop: CASSENNGNEQYF. The CDR3 DNA is TGTGCCAGCAGTGAAAATAACGGTAACGAGCAGTACTTC.

The chain recombines TRBV13 with TRBJ2-5; D call uncertain. Germline CDR1 is PRHDT and CDR2 is FYEKMQ (reference sequence). The V and J ends lost 1 base and 5 bases respectively, with 8 bases between them. This CDR3 region has 13 residues. CDR3 loop: CASSLALVETQYF. CDR3 nucleotide sequence: TGTGCCAGCAGCTTAGCGCTTGTGGAGACCCAGTACTTC.

The rearrangement joins TRBV25-1 to TRBJ2-5; a weak D match, TRBD1 (5 bases). Per the germline V gene, CDR1 is MGHDK and CDR2 is SYGVNS. Trimming removed 8 bases at V and 2 bases at J, with 15 bases between. The CDR3 contains 14 residues. CDR3 in amino acids: CASHQGRDQETQYF. In DNA form, the CDR3 reads TGTGCCAGCCACCAGGGCAGGGATCAAGAGACCCAGTACTTC.

The chain carries TRBV25-1 and TRBJ2-1; D gene uncertain. The CDR3 is 15 amino acids. The V end lost 6 bases, the J end lost 0 bases, and 12 bases lay between the germline ends. Per the germline V gene, CDR1 is MGHDK and CDR2 is SYGVNS. DNA for the CDR3: TGTGCCAGCAGGGACGACAATGGCTCCTACAATGAGCAGTTCTTC. This translates into CASRDDNGSYNEQFF.

CDR3 nucleotide sequence: TGTGCCAGCGGGACTAGCGGCTACAATGAGCAGTTCTTC. It specifies CASGTSGYNEQFF. The chain carries TRBV27 and TRBJ2-1, with 11 bases that match TRBD2. CDR1 is MNHEY and CDR2 is SMNVEV in the germline V gene (reference sequence). CDR3 length equals 13 residues. The trim removed 8 bases at V and 3 bases at J, leaving 0 bases unmatched.

The sample holds one count of this clone. The chain carries TRBV6-5 and TRBJ1-1; D is unresolved. Per germline, CDR1 MNHEY and CDR2 SVGAGI. CDR3 size: 15 residues. Trimming removed 0 bases at V and 1 base at J, with 9 bases between. CDR3 bases: TGTGCCAGCAGTTACTCATCATACTCGAACACTGAAGCTTTCTTT. As protein: CASSYSSYSNTEAFF.

In this sample, this clone turned up once. The gene calls are TRBV9 and TRBJ2-1; 11 positions match TRBD2. The length of the CDR3 is 15 residues. In germline, CDR1 is SGDLS, CDR2 YYNGEE. V was clipped by 2 bases and J by 6 bases; unmatched bases: 4. DNA for the CDR3: TGTGCCAGCAGCGTTGGACTAGCGGGTGGCAATGAGCAGTTCTTC. Amino acids: CASSVGLAGGNEQFF.

This clone was recorded once. The genes are TRBV15 and TRBJ1-1; possible D gene TRBD1, 5 bases. Trimming left V 1 base short and J 8 bases short, with 17 bases between. This CDR3 has 15 amino acids. Looked up from germline, CDR1 is LNHNV and CDR2 is YYDKDF (reference sequence). Here the CDR3 DNA reads TGTGCCACCAGCAGAGCCGTGGAAGGGGTCGTCGAAGCTTTCTTT. This encodes CATSRAVEGVVEAFF.

CDR3 protein: CASSHRDRDRLSSYEQYF. CDR3 nucleotides: TGTGCCAGCAGCCACCGGGACAGGGACCGACTTAGCTCCTACGAGCAGTACTTC. The chain combines TRBV7-9 with TRBJ2-5; 9 bases line up with TRBD1. The J call is in doubt because the DNA end fits TRBJ2-7 better. The CDR3 runs to 18 residues. Germline assignment: CDR1 SEHNR and CDR2 FQNEAQ (reference sequence).

The chain joins TRBV27 to TRBJ1-3, with unresolved D. V lost 8 bases and J 4 bases, leaving 6 bases between the germline ends. CDR3 length: 11 amino acids. Germline V CDR1 and CDR2: MNHEY, SMNVEV (reference sequence). The CDR3 reads CASGEGNTIYF. In nucleotides, the CDR3 is TGTGCCAGCGGTGAGGGAAACACCATATATTTT.